The 18 T cell receptor beta chains below all came from one sample that was sequenced in a study of technical replicates of blood from several donors. Clones were read by immunoSEQ multiplex PCR, and TCRdb kept only the in-frame ones, dropping some. Among tens of thousands of clones listed, 85% to 95% were seen once. The sample consisted of T cells isolated from PBMCs. The receptors were gathered from a human donor in good health.

The V call is TRBV10-3, the J call TRBJ2-1; maybe TRBD2 (6 bases). The CDR3 extends over 15 amino acids. Germline assignment: CDR1 ENHRY and CDR2 SYGVKD. V dropped 2 bases and J dropped 6 bases, with 14 bases sitting between them. CDR3 nucleotides: TGTGCCATCAGTGAGCGGGGGACGCCGGGCAATGAGCAGTTCTTC. Translated, it gives CAISERGTPGNEQFF.

This clone appeared a single time. The chain combines TRBV11-2 with TRBJ2-3; a possible D gene is TRBD2 (6 bases). The CDR3 spans 17 residues. Trimming stripped 5 bases from V and 0 bases from J, with 18 bases between. Germline V gene sequence: CDR1 SGHAT, CDR2 FQNNGV. CDR3 sequence: CASSTTVGAGSTDTQYF. The CDR3 DNA reads TGTGCCAGCAGCACTACCGTTGGGGCGGGAAGCACAGATACGCAGTATTTT.

The chain joins TRBV11-3 to TRBJ1-2; the match to TRBD1 covers 12 bases. The length of the CDR3 is 15 residues. The V gene's germline CDR1 is SGHNT and CDR2 YENEEA. Trimming cost V 7 bases and J 7 bases; bases outside gene matches: 10. CDR3 coding DNA: TGTGCCAGCAAGAGGGGGGGACAGGGGGCTTTTGGCTACACCTTC. Protein: CASKRGGQGAFGYTF.

The chain carries TRBV2 and TRBJ1-4; D is undetermined. The germline V gene encodes CDR1 SNHLY and CDR2 FYNNEI. The CDR3 extends over 14 amino acids. Trimming shortened V by 1 base and J by 4 bases, and 7 bases separated the two germline ends. The CDR3 DNA reads TGTGCCAGCAGTGAAGTTTCTTATAATGAAAAACTGTTTTTT. It encodes CASSEVSYNEKLFF.

The V and J genes are TRBV11-3 and TRBJ1-2; perhaps TRBD1 as D (5 bases). This CDR3 spans 13 amino acids. V gave up 8 bases and J gave up 2 bases, with 12 bases separating them. Germline CDR1 is SGHNT and CDR2 is YENEEA. The CDR3 DNA follows: TGTGCCAGCGGGATAGGGGTCAACTATGGCTACACCTTC. It codes for CASGIGVNYGYTF.

V gene TRBV5-6 combines with J gene TRBJ2-2, with 10 bases matching TRBD2. CDR3 size: 19 residues. Looked up from germline, CDR1 is SGHDT and CDR2 is YYEEEE. The J segment lost 7 bases and the V segment lost 3 bases, leaving 18 bases of the junction unmatched. As DNA, the CDR3 is TGTGCCAGCAGCTCTCGTTGGCTCCGGGAGCGGGAGGGGATCGGGGAGCTGTTTTTT. Encoded protein: CASSSRWLREREGIGELFF.

The chain couples TRBV6-1 to TRBJ2-1, with D perhaps matching TRBD2 (5 bases). Looked up from germline, CDR1 is MNHNS and CDR2 is SASEGT. V lost 1 base to trimming and J lost 3 bases, with 13 bases between them. The CDR3 loop spans 16 amino acids. This chain's CDR3 is CASSEVIPDYYNEQFF. The CDR3 nucleotides read TGTGCCAGCAGTGAAGTAATCCCAGACTACTACAATGAGCAGTTCTTC.

This clone was observed once. The rearrangement joins TRBV11-2 to TRBJ2-7; maybe TRBD2 (5 bases). Trimming pared 1 base from V and 6 bases from J, leaving 19 bases between. This CDR3 has 16 amino acids. CDR1 SGHAT and CDR2 FQNNGV come from the germline V gene. The CDR3 spells CASSLGDRGTTSEQYF. The DNA for the CDR3 is TGTGCCAGCAGCTTAGGCGACCGGGGAACCACCTCCGAGCAGTACTTC.

The rearrangement uses TRBV4-1 and TRBJ1-6; TRBD1 aligns across 7 bases. The CDR3 is made up of 16 amino acids. The V segment lost 1 base and the J segment 7 bases; nucleotides outside the gene matches: 7. Germline-derived CDR1 and CDR2 are MGHRA and YSYEKL. CDR3 DNA sequence: TGCGCCAGCAGCCAAGGGAGGCGGGACAGCAATTCACCCCTCCACTTT. This sequence encodes CASSQGRRDSNSPLHF.

The chain is built from TRBV5-1 and TRBJ2-7, with TRBD2 matching over 7 bases. CDR1 and CDR2 (germline): SGHRS, YFSETQ. V dropped 4 bases and J dropped 0; count of bases not matched to a gene: 7. CDR3 length: 15 amino acids. CDR3 protein: CASSVLADSSYEQYF. As DNA, the CDR3 is TGCGCCAGCAGCGTGCTAGCGGATAGCTCCTACGAGCAGTACTTC. Full variable domain (outside the CDR3, taken from reference TRBV5-1 and TRBJ2-7): KAGVTQTPRYLIKTRGQQVTLSCSPISGHRSVSWYQQTPGQGLQFLFEYFSETQRNKGNFPGRFSGRQFSNSRSEMNVSTLELGDSALYLCASSVLADSSYEQYFGPGTRLTVT.

V gene TRBV11-3 combines with J gene TRBJ2-1; no clear D. The CDR3 covers 18 residues. Trimming removed 1 base at V and 9 bases at J, with 25 bases between. The germline CDR1 and CDR2 sequences are SGHNT and YENEEA. The CDR3 region has the DNA TGTGCCAGCAGCTTAGTACAGCTTTTAGTTAACCCCACATCTGAGCAGTTCTTC. This translates into CASSLVQLLVNPTSEQFF.

This chain connects TRBV6-1 to TRBJ2-1, with 11 nucleotides matching TRBD2. This CDR3 has 15 amino acids. V was pared by 3 bases and J by 8 bases, with 6 bases of the junction left unmatched. The germline gives CDR1 MNHNS, CDR2 SASEGT. CDR3 DNA: TGTGCCAGCAGTGATTCGGGACTAGCGGCTTATGAGCAGTTCTTC. It is translated as CASSDSGLAAYEQFF.

This clone appeared a few times. The same CDR3 is also encoded by other DNA sequences in this sample. The chain uses TRBV9 and TRBJ1-2; TRBD1 matches at 9 bases. V lost 0 bases and J lost 5; bases outside the gene matches: 2. Germline CDR1 is SGDLS and CDR2 is YYNGEE. The CDR3 sequence is 14 residues long. The CDR3, as DNA: TGTGCCAGCAGCGTAGAGGACAGGGGTTATGGCTACACCTTC. This gives the protein CASSVEDRGYGYTF.

The chain is built from TRBV6-1 and TRBJ1-1; D is unclear. Trimming took off 5 bases at V and 3 bases at J, with 7 bases between the two ends. Per germline, CDR1 MNHNS and CDR2 SASEGT. CDR3 length: 12 residues. The CDR3 bases are TGTGCCAGCAGTCGGAGTGACACTGAAGCTTTCTTT. It yields the protein CASSRSDTEAFF.

This clone came up once. This chain joins TRBV2 and TRBJ2-5, with TRBD2 as a possible D gene (6 bases). This CDR3 has 12 amino acids. Trimming left V 10 bases short and J 5 bases short, with 14 bases between. CDR1 is SNHLY, CDR2 FYNNEI, per germline. DNA for the CDR3: TGTGCCACCTTGACTAGTTTTGAGACCCAGTACTTC. Translated, it gives CATLTSFETQYF.

Turning to this clone: At one end, the junction sequence differs from germline, possibly due to a read error. The chain joins TRBV7-7 to TRBJ1-1; D not certain. Germline CDR1 and CDR2: SSHAT and FNYEAQ (reference sequence). The CDR3 is 11 amino acids. The CDR3 coding sequence is TGTGCTAGCAGCAGAGGCGCTGAAGCTTTCTTT. This translates into CASSRGAEAFF.

The rearrangement uses TRBV9 and TRBJ2-7; D uncertain. The germline V and J ends were trimmed by 0 bases and 3 bases, with 10 bases remaining between them. Germline CDR1 and CDR2: SGDLS and YYNGEE. The CDR3 spans 14 residues. As DNA, the CDR3 is TGTGCCAGCAGCGTAGACCCCCGAGGCTACGAGCAGTACTTC. Residues: CASSVDPRGYEQYF.

The V and J genes are TRBV4-1 and TRBJ1-5; 7 bases agree with TRBD1. The trim removed 3 bases at V and 3 bases at J, leaving 5 bases unmatched. The germline V gene has CDR1 MGHRA and CDR2 YSYEKL. The CDR3 spans 15 residues. This CDR3 is CASSQSTGFNQPQHF. DNA of the CDR3: TGCGCCAGCAGCCAGTCGACAGGGTTCAATCAGCCCCAGCATTTT.